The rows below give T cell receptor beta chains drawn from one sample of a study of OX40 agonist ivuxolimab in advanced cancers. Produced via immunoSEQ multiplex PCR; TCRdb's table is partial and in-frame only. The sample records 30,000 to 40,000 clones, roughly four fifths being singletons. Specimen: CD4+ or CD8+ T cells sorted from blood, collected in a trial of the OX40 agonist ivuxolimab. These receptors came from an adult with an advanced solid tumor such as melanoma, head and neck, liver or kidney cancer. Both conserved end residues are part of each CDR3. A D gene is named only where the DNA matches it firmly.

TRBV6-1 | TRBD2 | CASVYSGGLYEQYF
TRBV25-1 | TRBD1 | CATRTRDSYGYTF
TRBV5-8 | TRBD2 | CASSRGSGGAWDTQYF
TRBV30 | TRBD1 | CAWTLGQGENQPQHF
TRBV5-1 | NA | CASSLASVLRPVMNTEAFF
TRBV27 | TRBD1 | CASSYTGAGELFF
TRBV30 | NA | CAFRTRPEAFF
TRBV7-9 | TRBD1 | CASSVQQGKNYGYTF
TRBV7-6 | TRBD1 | CASSLVPGGSDGYTF
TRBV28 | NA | CASSFLQERARTDTQYF
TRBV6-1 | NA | CASRDWLTSTDTQYF
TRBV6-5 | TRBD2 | CASSYGLAGHEQYF
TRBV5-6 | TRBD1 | CASSLLGGWPQHF
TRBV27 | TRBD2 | CASSLSPGGSDYEQYF
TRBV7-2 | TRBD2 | CASSWGLALDRWTDTQYF
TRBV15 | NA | CATSRTDLAKNIQYF
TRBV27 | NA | CASSLSISLWGGGYTF
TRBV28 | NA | CASSPMGFNYGYTF
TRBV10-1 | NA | CASSESQANIQYF
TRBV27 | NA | CASSLIGDEQYF
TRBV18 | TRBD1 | CASSPYGTGHTEAFF
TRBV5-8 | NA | CASSFWRQPQHF
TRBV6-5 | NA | CASSYSILSRGNEQFF
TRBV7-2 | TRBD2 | CASRETAGGFNEQFF
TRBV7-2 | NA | CASRETGKNTEAFF
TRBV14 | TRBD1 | CASSQRIRTGVFTDTQYF
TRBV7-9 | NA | CASWADTQYF
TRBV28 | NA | CASSRGRNIQYF
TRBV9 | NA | CASSVSGTPYYEQYF
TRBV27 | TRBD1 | CASSLGTAGNTIYF
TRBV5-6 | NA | CASSSQSSGELFF
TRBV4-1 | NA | CASSLDRLPNEKLFF
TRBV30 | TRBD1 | CAWTTGGSTEAFF
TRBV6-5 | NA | CASSSLDGNEQFF
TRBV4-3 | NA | CASSQDYGGGGYEQYF
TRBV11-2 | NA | CASSLDVGGYGYTF
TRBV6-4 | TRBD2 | CASSSHSGRGTDTQYF
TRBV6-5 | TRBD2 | CASSFGGGFTDTQYF
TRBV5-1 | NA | CASSLFGELFF
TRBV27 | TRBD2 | CASSFIGTSAQETQYF
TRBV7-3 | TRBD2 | CASSFASGGYNEQFF
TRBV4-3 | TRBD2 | CASSQDRLAGGPETQYF
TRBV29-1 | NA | CSVEGTERHTGELFF
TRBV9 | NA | CASSVWAETGELFF
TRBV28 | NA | CASSLPQGGGANVLTF
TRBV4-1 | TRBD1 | CASSQGDRPSYEQYF
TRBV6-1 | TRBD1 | CASRETGFSYNEQFF
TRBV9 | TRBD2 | CASSPYSGDRIYEQYF
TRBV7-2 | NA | CASSSSQGLAGELFF
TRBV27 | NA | CASSLGSAPNEQFF
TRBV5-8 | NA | CASNTLLDNYNQPQHF